The 30 T cell receptor beta chains listed next were all sequenced from one sample in a study of CD8 T cells in Susac syndrome (dated by TCRdb to the late 2010s). Library preparation used the immunoSEQ multiplex PCR assay. RNA was extracted using the RNeasy kit, and about 0.45 to 1 ug of the RNA was reverse transcribed with random hexamers. TCRdb ran its own pipeline on the public reads, namely fastp trimming at Q25 and MiXCR clone calling, and kept in-frame beta chains. A single entry per CDR3 protein holds the most common genes and DNA from its merged rows. This sample is represented by 120,000 or so distinct CDR3 sequences; 85% to 95% of them were singletons. The ten largest clones take up more than 0.25% of the sample. What was sequenced was CD8+ T cells from PBMCs. The receptors stem from a human donor with Susac syndrome.

V gene TRBV27 combines with J gene TRBJ2-5; 7 positions agree with TRBD2. Losses at the gene ends were 5 bases for V and 5 bases for J; bases not matched to a gene: 17. This CDR3 contains 17 residues. Per the germline V gene, CDR1 is MNHEY and CDR2 is SMNVEV (reference sequence). The DNA for the CDR3 is TGTGCCAGCAGTCCAGGACTCGGGGAGGGGAGGTTGGAGACCCAGTACTTC. It specifies CASSPGLGEGRLETQYF.

The chain carries TRBV4-1 and TRBJ2-5, with 7 positions matching TRBD1. V dropped 1 base and J dropped 5; count of bases not matched to a gene: 7. The CDR3 totals 15 residues. Germline V gene sequence: CDR1 MGHRA, CDR2 YSYEKL. CDR3 residues: CASSQAGGLGETQYF. Here the CDR3 DNA reads TGCGCCAGCAGCCAAGCAGGGGGATTAGGGGAGACCCAGTACTTC.

J is TRBJ1-5 and V is TRBV27; D is ambiguous. The CDR3 is made up of 13 amino acids. Trimming pared 3 bases from V and 7 bases from J, leaving 10 bases between. Per germline, CDR1 MNHEY and CDR2 SMNVEV (reference sequence). CDR3 amino acids: CASSFNRGQPQHF. The DNA of the CDR3 is TGTGCCAGCAGTTTTAACAGAGGGCAGCCCCAGCATTTT.

The gene calls are TRBV7-2 and TRBJ2-1; no clear D gene. CDR3 length: 14 amino acids. The V gene lost 5 bases and the J gene lost 0 bases, with 8 bases spanning the gap. Germline V gene lookup returns CDR1 SGHTA and CDR2 FQGNSA. In DNA, the CDR3 is TGTGCCAGCAGCCTAAACCCCTCCTACAATGAGCAGTTCTTC. This translates into CASSLNPSYNEQFF. Looking up the rest from reference TRBV7-2 and TRBJ2-1 gives the full variable domain: GAGVSQSPSNKVTEKGKDVELRCDPISGHTALYWYRQSLGQGLEFLIYFQGNSAPDKSGLPSDRFSAERTGGSVSTLTIQRTQQEDSAVYLCASSLNPSYNEQFFGPGTRLTVL.

This chain connects TRBV9 to TRBJ1-1; D possibly corresponds to TRBD1 (6 bases). Germline CDR1 SGDLS, CDR2 YYNGEE. This CDR3 has 15 residues. The V gene lost 0 bases and the J gene lost 11 bases, with 20 bases spanning the gap. The chain's CDR3 is CASSVEGGGHAGAFF. CDR3 nucleotides: TGTGCCAGCAGCGTAGAAGGGGGGGGCCATGCCGGCGCTTTCTTT. Together with reference TRBV9 and TRBJ1-1, the CDR3 gives the full variable domain: DSGVTQTPKHLITATGQRVTLRCSPRSGDLSVYWYQQSLDQGLQFLIQYYNGEERAKGNILERFSAQQFPDLHSELNLSSLELGDSALYFCASSVEGGGHAGAFFGQGTRLTVV.

The J gene is TRBJ2-1, the V gene TRBV6-4; D not certain. Germline V lookup: CDR1 MRHNA, CDR2 SNTAGT. The CDR3 totals 13 residues. V was shortened by 1 base and J by 5 bases, with 6 bases between the two germline ends. The CDR3 sequence is CASSDFGDNEQFF. The CDR3 DNA reads TGTGCCAGCAGTGACTTTGGGGACAATGAGCAGTTCTTC.

This clonotype has just one count. The chain carries TRBV6-6 and TRBJ2-5; D might be TRBD1 or TRBD2, each matching 5 bases. Germline CDR1 is MNHNY and CDR2 is SVGAGI (reference sequence). The germline V and J ends were trimmed by 8 bases and 3 bases, with 7 bases remaining between them. The CDR3 loop spans 11 amino acids. In DNA, the CDR3 is TGTGCCAGCCTGGGGGAAGAGACCCAGTACTTC. Translation gives CASLGEETQYF.

The chain recombines TRBV11-2 with TRBJ1-2, with D perhaps matching TRBD1 (5 bases). With 5 bases removed from V and 3 bases from J, the gap between germline ends came to 10 bases. This CDR3 is built from 13 residues. Germline loops: CDR1 SGHAT, CDR2 FQNNGV. Here the CDR3 DNA reads TGTGCCAGCAGCAGCCCGACAGACTATGGCTACACCTTC. Translation: CASSSPTDYGYTF. Drawing the rest from reference TRBV11-2 and TRBJ1-2, the complete variable domain is EAGVAQSPRYKIIEKRQSVAFWCNPISGHATLYWYQQILGQGPKLLIQFQNNGVVDDSQLPKDRFSAERLKGVDSTLKIQPAKLEDSAVYLCASSSPTDYGYTFGSGTRLTVV.

The chain carries TRBV25-1 and TRBJ2-3; 10 positions match TRBD1. With 3 bases clipped from V and 4 bases from J, the junction kept 4 bases outside the gene matches. This CDR3 is 15 amino acids long. Germline CDR1 is MGHDK and CDR2 is SYGVNS. The CDR3 loop reads CASSDGQGVADTQYF. The CDR3 DNA is TGTGCCAGCAGTGACGGACAGGGGGTGGCAGATACGCAGTATTTT.

J is TRBJ2-3 and V is TRBV11-2; possibly TRBD1 for D (5 bases). V lost 1 base and J lost 0, with 8 bases in between. Looked up from germline, CDR1 is SGHAT and CDR2 is FQNNGV. The CDR3 is 15 residues long. The CDR3 region has the DNA TGTGCCAGCAGCTTAGCCCCAGGGAGCACAGATACGCAGTATTTT. Amino acids: CASSLAPGSTDTQYF.

This chain uses TRBV11-2 with TRBJ2-7; TRBD1 matches at 7 bases. Trimming took 7 bases from V and 0 from J; bases not matched to a gene: 6. CDR1 and CDR2 from the germline V gene are SGHAT and FQNNGV. The CDR3 has 14 amino acids. The CDR3 spells CASTVGQASYEQYF. The DNA for the CDR3 is TGTGCCAGCACCGTAGGACAGGCCTCCTACGAGCAGTACTTC. Full variable domain (remainder filled in from reference TRBV11-2 and TRBJ2-7): EAGVAQSPRYKIIEKRQSVAFWCNPISGHATLYWYQQILGQGPKLLIQFQNNGVVDDSQLPKDRFSAERLKGVDSTLKIQPAKLEDSAVYLCASTVGQASYEQYFGPGTRLTVT.

The chain carries TRBV7-2 and TRBJ2-4, with D perhaps TRBD2 (6 bases). The CDR3 loop spans 16 amino acids. CDR1 and CDR2 from the germline V gene are SGHTA and FQGNSA. V was shortened by 0 bases and J by 0 bases, with 9 bases between the two germline ends. CDR3 protein: CASSLAWRGAKNIQYF. In DNA form, the CDR3 reads TGTGCCAGCAGCTTAGCGTGGAGGGGAGCCAAAAACATTCAGTACTTC. The full variable domain, completed using reference TRBV7-2 and TRBJ2-4, is GAGVSQSPSNKVTEKGKDVELRCDPISGHTALYWYRQSLGQGLEFLIYFQGNSAPDKSGLPSDRFSAERTGGSVSTLTIQRTQQEDSAVYLCASSLAWRGAKNIQYFGAGTRLSVL.

This chain links TRBV20-1 with TRBJ1-1; D not resolved. V gave up 0 bases and J gave up 0 bases, with 11 bases separating them. The CDR3 runs 15 residues. The germline V gene has CDR1 DFQATT and CDR2 SNEGSKA (reference sequence). The CDR3 bases are TGCAGTGCTAGAGATTTGGCAGGTTTGAACACTGAAGCTTTCTTT. Its protein is CSARDLAGLNTEAFF.

J is TRBJ2-1 and V is TRBV9; TRBD2 matches 8 bases. This CDR3 spans 14 amino acids. V lost 0 bases to trimming and J lost 9 bases; unmatched junction nucleotides: 5. Germline V lookup: CDR1 SGDLS, CDR2 YYNGEE. CDR3 amino acids: CASSVDGGASEQFF. The DNA for the CDR3 is TGTGCCAGCAGCGTAGACGGGGGGGCGAGTGAGCAGTTCTTC. Complete variable domain (other parts from reference TRBV9 and TRBJ2-1): DSGVTQTPKHLITATGQRVTLRCSPRSGDLSVYWYQQSLDQGLQFLIQYYNGEERAKGNILERFSAQQFPDLHSELNLSSLELGDSALYFCASSVDGGASEQFFGPGTRLTVL.

V is TRBV6-2 or TRBV6-3 and J is TRBJ2-7; D is undetermined. Germline V gives CDR1 MNHEY, CDR2 SVGEGT. This CDR3 region has 14 residues. V lost 4 bases, J lost 3 bases, and 13 bases lay in between. DNA for the CDR3: TGTGCCAGCAGTTCTCCAGGCCTCCTCTACGAGCAGTACTTC. The encoded protein is CASSSPGLLYEQYF.

This chain links TRBV2 with TRBJ2-1; D is undetermined. Per the germline V gene, CDR1 is SNHLY and CDR2 is FYNNEI. Trimming cost V 3 bases and J 4 bases, with 7 bases left between them. The CDR3 spans 13 residues. The CDR3 region is CASSETNYNEQFF. In DNA form, the CDR3 reads TGTGCCAGCAGTGAGACGAATTACAATGAGCAGTTCTTC.

The chain joins TRBV7-9 to TRBJ1-1, with D perhaps TRBD1 (5 bases). The CDR3 is made up of 15 amino acids. Between the trimmed V and J ends, which lost 3 bases and 3 bases, there was a span of 14 bases. From germline, CDR1 is SEHNR and CDR2 FQNEAQ (reference sequence). The CDR3 DNA reads as TGTGCCAGCAGCTTCAGGGACCGAGGGCACACTGAAGCTTTCTTT. It translates to CASSFRDRGHTEAFF.

The rearrangement joins TRBV15 to TRBJ2-1, with D possibly TRBD1 on 5 matching bases. The ends were cut back, 2 bases at V and 8 bases at J, with 16 bases in the middle. The CDR3 extends over 15 amino acids. Germline CDR1 is LNHNV and CDR2 is YYDKDF (reference sequence). This chain's CDR3 is CATSRSQIQGDEQFF. As DNA, the CDR3 is TGTGCCACCAGCAGATCACAAATCCAGGGTGATGAGCAGTTCTTC.

The chain uses TRBV12-3 or TRBV12-4 and TRBJ1-2; 10 bases match TRBD1. With V trimmed by 4 bases and J by 7 bases, 6 bases remained unmatched. CDR3 length equals 14 residues. DNA of the CDR3: TGTGCCAGCAGTTCCTCGGACAGGGGGGGTGGCTACACCTTC. This encodes CASSSSDRGGGYTF.

The V call is TRBV4-2, the J call TRBJ1-5; D is perhaps TRBD1 (5 bases). Trimming left V 1 base short and J 7 bases short, with 8 bases between. Germline V gives CDR1 LGHNA, CDR2 YNFKEQ. There are 13 residues in the CDR3. The CDR3 DNA sequence: TGTGCCAGCAGCCAAGCTCGGGGCCAGCCCCAGCATTTT. This translates into CASSQARGQPQHF.

The chain uses TRBV29-1 and TRBJ1-2; 9 bases line up with TRBD1. Germline trimming cut 6 bases from V and 3 bases from J; bases unmatched to any gene: 2. CDR3 length: 12 amino acids. The germline V gene has CDR1 SQVTM and CDR2 ANQGSEA. In DNA, the CDR3 is TGCAGCGTGGACAGGGGCGACTATGGCTACACCTTC. Its translation is CSVDRGDYGYTF.

The chain employs TRBV27 and TRBJ1-6; D is possibly TRBD1 (5 bases). Germline values: CDR1 MNHEY, CDR2 SMNVEV (reference sequence). Trimming stripped 1 base from V and 5 bases from J, with 18 bases between. CDR3 length: 18 amino acids. DNA for the CDR3: TGTGCCAGCAGTTTATTGTCTAGGGGCCATTGGGATAATTCACCCCTCCACTTT. This encodes CASSLLSRGHWDNSPLHF.

The J gene is TRBJ1-2, the V gene TRBV12-3 or TRBV12-4; TRBD1 is a possible D gene (6 bases). The CDR3 length is 15 residues. Trimming shortened V by 3 bases and J by 2 bases, and 13 bases separated the two germline ends. CDR3 sequence (DNA): TGTGCCAGCAGTTTCTCAGGGGCAGCCAACTATGGCTACACCTTC. Translating it yields CASSFSGAANYGYTF.

The chain combines TRBV20-1 with TRBJ2-7; 10 nucleotides align to TRBD1. The germline V gene encodes CDR1 DFQATT and CDR2 SNEGSKA (reference sequence). The CDR3 covers 15 residues. After removal of 1 base from V and 4 bases from J, the junction contained 7 bases not matched to a gene. CDR3 in DNA: TGCAGTGCTAGAGTCGGGACAGGGGCCTGGTACGAGCAGTACTTC. Encoded protein: CSARVGTGAWYEQYF.

The chain has TRBV5-1 and TRBJ2-5; D is perhaps TRBD1 (6 bases). Per germline, CDR1 SGHRS and CDR2 YFSETQ. The length of the CDR3 is 12 residues. V gave up 8 bases and J gave up 2 bases, with 10 bases separating them. CDR3: CASRQGQETQYF. The CDR3 DNA sequence: TGCGCCAGTCGGCAGGGGCAAGAGACCCAGTACTTC. Drawing the rest from reference TRBV5-1 and TRBJ2-5, the complete variable domain is KAGVTQTPRYLIKTRGQQVTLSCSPISGHRSVSWYQQTPGQGLQFLFEYFSETQRNKGNFPGRFSGRQFSNSRSEMNVSTLELGDSALYLCASRQGQETQYFGPGTRLLVL.

The chain recombines TRBV27 with TRBJ2-7; 10 bases map to TRBD2. The V and J ends lost 2 bases and 3 bases, in that order; junction bases with no gene match: 4. CDR1 and CDR2 from the germline V gene are MNHEY and SMNVEV (reference sequence). CDR3 size: 15 residues. Here the CDR3 DNA reads TGTGCCAGCAGTTTAAGAGGGACTAGCGTCTACGAGCAGTACTTC. This sequence encodes CASSLRGTSVYEQYF.

The J gene is TRBJ2-2, the V gene TRBV29-1, with 7 bases identical to TRBD2. The CDR3 runs 14 residues. Germline CDR1 and CDR2: SQVTM and ANQGSEA. The junction had 7 bases not matched to a gene; V was cut back by 8 bases and J by 1 base. The CDR3 DNA follows: TGCAGCATGAAGGGACTAAAGAACACCGGGGAGCTGTTTTTT. Amino acid sequence: CSMKGLKNTGELFF.

The J gene is TRBJ2-7, the V gene TRBV9; no reliable D call. V was pared by 0 bases and J by 0 bases, with 10 bases between. Germline CDR1 is SGDLS and CDR2 is YYNGEE. This CDR3 is built from 15 residues. The CDR3 spells CASSVDSMSSYEQYF. CDR3 sequence (DNA): TGTGCCAGCAGCGTAGATTCCATGAGCTCCTACGAGCAGTACTTC.

This sequence joins TRBV9 and TRBJ2-2; D remains unclear. The CDR3 is 13 amino acids. V was clipped by 3 bases and J by 1 base, with 4 bases between them. The germline V gene encodes CDR1 SGDLS and CDR2 YYNGEE. Here the CDR3 DNA reads TGTGCCAGCAGCGACGAGAACACCGGGGAGCTGTTTTTT. It codes for CASSDENTGELFF.

The V call is TRBV4-3, the J call TRBJ2-1; D is undetermined. V was clipped by 5 bases and J by 0 bases, with 23 bases between them. The germline V gene encodes CDR1 LGHNA and CDR2 YSLEER. There are 19 residues in the CDR3. CDR3 sequence: CASSEPAAVSSSSYNEQFF. The CDR3 coding sequence is TGCGCCAGCAGCGAACCGGCGGCCGTGTCCTCGAGCTCCTACAATGAGCAGTTCTTC.